This TCR beta chain was recovered during a study of beta chain features in type 1 diabetes. Study overall: Taken together, all samples contributed around 100 million examined sorted cells.

Germline values: CDR1 GTSNPN, CDR2 SVGIG (reference sequence). The CDR3 has 13 residues. Study results and caveats: All four CD4+ subsets from Type 1 diabetes patients carried moderately but significantly shorter TCRB CDR3s.

Notes on this clone: Its antigen is not known.

The investigators reverse transcribed all of the isolated RNA, so they sequenced expressed TCRB transcripts. The protocol was immunoSEQ multiplex PCR, while the TCRdb copy is restricted to in-frame clones and leaves out a portion. The sample records 95,000 to 150,000 clones, approximately 15% being singletons. The receptor's source is a man aged 18-30 years with type 1 diabetes. What was sequenced was central memory CD4+ T cells from blood. The genes are TRBV30 and TRBJ2-5; 8 positions match TRBD2. The DNA end is a closer match to TRBJ2-7, so the J assignment may be wrong. CDR3 nucleotide sequence: TGTGCCTTTGCCTCGGGGGGGCCCTACGAGCAGTACTTC. This codes for CAFASGGPYEQYF.